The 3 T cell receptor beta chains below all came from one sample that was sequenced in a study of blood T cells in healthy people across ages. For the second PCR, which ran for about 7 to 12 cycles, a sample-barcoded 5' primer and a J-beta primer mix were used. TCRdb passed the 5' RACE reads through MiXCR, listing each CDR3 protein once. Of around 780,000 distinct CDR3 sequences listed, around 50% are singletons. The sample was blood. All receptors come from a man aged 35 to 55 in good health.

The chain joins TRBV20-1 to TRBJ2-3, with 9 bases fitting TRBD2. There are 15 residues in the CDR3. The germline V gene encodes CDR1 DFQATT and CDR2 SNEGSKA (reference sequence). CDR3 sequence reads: CRGASSSGGTDTQYF. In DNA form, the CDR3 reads TGCAGGGGGGCTTCATCTAGCGGGGGCACAGATACGCAGTATTTT.

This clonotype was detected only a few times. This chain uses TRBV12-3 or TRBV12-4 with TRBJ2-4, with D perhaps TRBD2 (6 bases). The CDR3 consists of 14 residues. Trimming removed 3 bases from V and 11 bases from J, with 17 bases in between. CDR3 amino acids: CASSLGLAGLVQYF. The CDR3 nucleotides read TGTGCCAGCAGTTTGGGTTTGGCGGGGTTGGTTCAGTACTTC.

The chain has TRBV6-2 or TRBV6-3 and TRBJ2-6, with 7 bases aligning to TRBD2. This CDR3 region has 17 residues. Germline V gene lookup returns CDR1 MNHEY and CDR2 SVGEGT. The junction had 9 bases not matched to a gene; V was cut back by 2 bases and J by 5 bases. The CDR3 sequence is CASSYVPGRAWANVLTF. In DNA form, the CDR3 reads TGTGCCAGCAGTTACGTTCCAGGGAGGGCCTGGGCCAACGTCCTGACTTTC.